Detailed here is one T cell receptor beta chain. These data originate in a study of OX40 agonist ivuxolimab in advanced cancers. Across the study: Allowance was made for prior anti-PD-1, anti-PD-L1 or anti-CTLA-4 therapy, and 35% to 40% had some.

The CDR3 is 15 residues long. V shed 5 bases and J 2 bases; nucleotides not matched to a gene: 5. Germline V gives CDR1 SEHNR, CDR2 FQNEAQ (reference sequence). The assay was immunoSEQ multiplex PCR, and TCRdb's table has in-frame clones only and misses some. The sample records about 16,000 clones, 84% being singletons. The input for sequencing was CD4+ or CD8+ T cells sorted from blood, taken in a trial of the OX40 agonist ivuxolimab. V gene TRBV7-9 combines with J gene TRBJ2-1; TRBD1 agrees at 8 bases. This clonotype was sampled from an adult with an advanced solid tumor such as melanoma, head and neck, liver or kidney cancer. CDR3 protein: CASSRTGYPYNEQFF. The CDR3 DNA follows: TGTGCCAGCAGCAGGACAGGGTATCCCTACAATGAGCAGTTCTTC. Looking up the rest from reference TRBV7-9 and TRBJ2-1 gives the full variable domain: DTGVSQNPRHKITKRGQNVTFRCDPISEHNRLYWYRQTLGQGPEFLTYFQNEAQLEKSRLLSDRFSAERPKGSFSTLEIQRTEQGDSAMYLCASSRTGYPYNEQFFGPGTRLTVL.